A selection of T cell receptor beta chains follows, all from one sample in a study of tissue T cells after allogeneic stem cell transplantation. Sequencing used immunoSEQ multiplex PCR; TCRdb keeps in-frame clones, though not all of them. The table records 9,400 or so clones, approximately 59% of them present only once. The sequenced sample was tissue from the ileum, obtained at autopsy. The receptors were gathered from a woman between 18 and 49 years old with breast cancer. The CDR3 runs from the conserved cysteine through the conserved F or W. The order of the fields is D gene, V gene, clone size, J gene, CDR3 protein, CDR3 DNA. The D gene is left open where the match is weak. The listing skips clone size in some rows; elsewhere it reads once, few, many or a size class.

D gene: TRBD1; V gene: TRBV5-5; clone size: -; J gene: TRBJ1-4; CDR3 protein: CASSVPGQGYEKLFF; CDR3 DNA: TGTGCCAGCAGCGTTCCGGGACAGGGGTATGAAAAACTGTTTTTT
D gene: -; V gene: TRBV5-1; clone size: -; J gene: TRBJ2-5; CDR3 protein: CASSLMGTSQETQYF; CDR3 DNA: TGCGCCAGCAGCTTGATGGGGACGTCCCAAGAGACCCAGTACTTC
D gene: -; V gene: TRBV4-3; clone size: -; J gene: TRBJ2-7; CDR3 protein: CASSQDARVYEQYF; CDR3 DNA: TGCGCCAGCAGCCAAGACGCTAGGGTCTACGAGCAGTACTTC
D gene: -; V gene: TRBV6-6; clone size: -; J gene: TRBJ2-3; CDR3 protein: CASRGASGVDTQYF; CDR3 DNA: TGTGCCAGCAGGGGGGCCTCGGGGGTAGATACGCAGTATTTT
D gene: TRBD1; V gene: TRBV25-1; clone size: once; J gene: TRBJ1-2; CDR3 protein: CASSVGQGSYGYTF; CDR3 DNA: TGTGCCAGCAGTGTAGGACAGGGAAGCTATGGCTACACCTTC
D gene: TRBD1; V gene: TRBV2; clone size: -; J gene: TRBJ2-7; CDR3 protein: CASSRTGRSEQYF; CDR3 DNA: TGTGCCAGCAGTAGGACAGGGAGGAGCGAGCAGTACTTC
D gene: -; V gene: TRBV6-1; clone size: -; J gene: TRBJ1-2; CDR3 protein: CASSDPGTDYGYTF; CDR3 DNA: TGTGCCAGCAGTGACCCAGGGACTGACTATGGCTACACCTTC
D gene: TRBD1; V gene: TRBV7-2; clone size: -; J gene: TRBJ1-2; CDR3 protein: CASSEDRARGYTF; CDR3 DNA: TGTGCCAGCAGCGAGGACAGGGCAAGAGGCTACACCTTC
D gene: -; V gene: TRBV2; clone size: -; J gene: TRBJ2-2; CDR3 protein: CASRGHLNTGELFF; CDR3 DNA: TGTGCCAGCAGGGGTCACCTGAACACCGGGGAGCTGTTTTTT
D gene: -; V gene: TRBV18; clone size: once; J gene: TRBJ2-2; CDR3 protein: CASSPPIRNTGELFF; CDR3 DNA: TGTGCCAGCTCACCACCTATCCGAAACACCGGGGAGCTGTTTTTT
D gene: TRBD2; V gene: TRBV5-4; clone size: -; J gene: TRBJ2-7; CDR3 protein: CASSRLAEDSYEQYF; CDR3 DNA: TGTGCCAGCAGCCGTCTAGCGGAGGACTCCTACGAGCAGTACTTC
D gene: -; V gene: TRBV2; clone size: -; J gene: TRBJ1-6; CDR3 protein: CASTGERDHNSPLHF; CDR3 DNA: TGTGCCAGCACCGGAGAAAGGGACCATAATTCACCCCTCCACTTT
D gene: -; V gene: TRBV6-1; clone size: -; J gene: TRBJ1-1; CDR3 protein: CASSEWVQAFF; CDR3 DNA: TGTGCCAGCAGTGAATGGGTGCAAGCTTTCTTT
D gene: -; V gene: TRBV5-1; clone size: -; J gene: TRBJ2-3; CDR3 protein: CASSSQGTDTQYF; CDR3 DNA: TGCGCCAGCAGCTCCCAGGGTACAGATACGCAGTATTTT
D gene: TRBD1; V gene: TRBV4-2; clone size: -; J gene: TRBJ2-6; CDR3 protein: CASSPPGVGQVKVSGANVLTF; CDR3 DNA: TGTGCCAGCAGCCCACCCGGCGTAGGACAGGTAAAGGTCTCTGGGGCCAACGTCCTGACTTTC
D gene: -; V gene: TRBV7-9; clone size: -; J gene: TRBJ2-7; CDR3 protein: CASSRTRGGGGSYEQYF; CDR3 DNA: TGTGCCAGCAGCCGGACTCGCGGGGGCGGGGGCTCCTACGAGCAGTACTTC
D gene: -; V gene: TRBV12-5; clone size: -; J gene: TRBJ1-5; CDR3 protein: CASGWGGEQPQHF; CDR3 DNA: TGTGCTAGTGGTTGGGGGGGGGAACAGCCCCAGCATTTT
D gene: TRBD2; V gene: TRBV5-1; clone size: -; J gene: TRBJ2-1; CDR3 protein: CASSLELAGVGYNEQFF; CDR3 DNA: TGCGCCAGCAGCTTGGAACTAGCGGGAGTAGGATACAATGAGCAGTTCTTC
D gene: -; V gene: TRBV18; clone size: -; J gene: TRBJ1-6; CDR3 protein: CASSPGQPSPLHF; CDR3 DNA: TGTGCCAGCTCACCAGGACAGCCTTCACCCCTCCACTTT
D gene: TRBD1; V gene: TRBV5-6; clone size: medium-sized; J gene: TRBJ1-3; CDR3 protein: CASRPDREENTIYF; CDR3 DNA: TGTGCCAGCAGACCGGACAGGGAGGAAAACACCATATATTTT
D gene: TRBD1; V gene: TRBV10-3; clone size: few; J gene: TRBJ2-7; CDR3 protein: CAIRPWDRLWQYF; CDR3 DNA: TGTGCCATCAGGCCCTGGGACAGGCTTTGGCAGTACTTC
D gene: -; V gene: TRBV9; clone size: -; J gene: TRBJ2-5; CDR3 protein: CASSVASQETQYF; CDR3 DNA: TGTGCCAGCAGCGTAGCCAGCCAAGAGACCCAGTACTTC
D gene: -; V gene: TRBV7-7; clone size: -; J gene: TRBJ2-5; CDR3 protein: CASSAIGGQETQYF; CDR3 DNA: TGTGCTAGCAGCGCGATCGGGGGCCAAGAGACCCAGTACTTC
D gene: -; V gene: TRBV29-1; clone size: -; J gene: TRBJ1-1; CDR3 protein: CSVVRANTEAFF; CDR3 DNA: TGCAGCGTTGTCCGGGCTAACACTGAAGCTTTCTTT
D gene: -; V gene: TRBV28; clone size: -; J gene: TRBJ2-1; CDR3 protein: CASSLRGRRSNEQFF; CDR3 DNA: TGTGCCAGCAGTTTACGGGGACGGCGGAGCAATGAGCAGTTCTTC
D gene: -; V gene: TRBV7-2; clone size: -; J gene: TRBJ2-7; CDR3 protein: CASSPARVFYEQYF; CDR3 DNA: TGTGCCAGCAGCCCCGCCAGGGTTTTCTACGAGCAGTACTTC
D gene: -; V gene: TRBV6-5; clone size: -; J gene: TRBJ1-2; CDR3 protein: CASSIRRDGYTF; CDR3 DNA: TGTGCCAGCAGTATTCGCAGGGATGGCTACACCTTC
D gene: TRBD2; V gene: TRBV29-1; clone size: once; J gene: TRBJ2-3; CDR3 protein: CSVGLAGRGPDTQYF; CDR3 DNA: TGCAGCGTCGGACTAGCGGGGAGAGGCCCAGATACGCAGTATTTT
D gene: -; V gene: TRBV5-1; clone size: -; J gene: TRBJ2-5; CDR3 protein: CASSSQGHGETQYF; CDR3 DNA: TGCGCCAGCAGCTCTCAGGGTCACGGCGAGACCCAGTACTTC
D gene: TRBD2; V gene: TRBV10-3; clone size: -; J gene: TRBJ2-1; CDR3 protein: CAIAELAGDNRNEQFF; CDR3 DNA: TGTGCCATCGCAGAACTAGCGGGAGATAATAGGAATGAGCAGTTCTTC
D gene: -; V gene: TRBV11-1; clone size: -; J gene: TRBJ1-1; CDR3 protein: CASSLDLWAEAFF; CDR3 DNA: TGTGCCAGCAGCTTAGACCTGTGGGCTGAAGCTTTCTTT
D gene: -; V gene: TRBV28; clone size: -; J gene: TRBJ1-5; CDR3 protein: CASRSQVTQPQHF; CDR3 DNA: TGTGCCAGCAGATCACAGGTTACTCAGCCCCAGCATTTT
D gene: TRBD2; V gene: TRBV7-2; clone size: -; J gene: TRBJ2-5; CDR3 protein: CASSLDLAGGSETQYF; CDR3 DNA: TGTGCCAGCAGCTTAGATCTAGCGGGGGGGTCGGAGACCCAGTACTTC
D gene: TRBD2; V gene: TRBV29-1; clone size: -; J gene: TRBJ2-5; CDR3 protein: CSVLSQGGETQYF; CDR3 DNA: TGCAGCGTCCTTAGCCAGGGAGGGGAGACCCAGTACTTC
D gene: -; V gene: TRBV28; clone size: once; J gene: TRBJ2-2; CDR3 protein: CASSLYGGQGTGELFF; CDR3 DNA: TGTGCCAGCAGTTTATATGGGGGGCAGGGCACCGGGGAGCTGTTTTTT
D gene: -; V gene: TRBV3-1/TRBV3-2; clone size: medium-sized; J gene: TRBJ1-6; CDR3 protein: CASSRGDSPLHF; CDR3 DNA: TGTGCCAGCAGCCGGGGAGATTCACCCCTCCACTTT
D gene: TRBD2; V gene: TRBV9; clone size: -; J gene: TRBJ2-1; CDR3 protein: CASSVDPGGEFSSYNEQFF; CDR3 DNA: TGTGCCAGCAGCGTAGACCCGGGAGGGGAGTTTAGCTCCTACAATGAGCAGTTCTTC
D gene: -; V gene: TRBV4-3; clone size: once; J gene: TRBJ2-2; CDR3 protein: CASSQDYPNTGELFF; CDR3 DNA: TGCGCCAGCAGCCAAGACTACCCGAACACCGGGGAGCTGTTTTTT
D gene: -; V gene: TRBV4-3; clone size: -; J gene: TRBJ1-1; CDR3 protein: CASSQGRDTLMNTEAFF; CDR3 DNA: TGCGCCAGCAGCCAAGGCCGGGACACACTGATGAACACTGAAGCTTTCTTT
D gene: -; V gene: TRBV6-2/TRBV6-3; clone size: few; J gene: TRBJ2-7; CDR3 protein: CASSYVAAYEQYF; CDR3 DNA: TGTGCCAGCAGTTACGTGGCCGCATACGAGCAGTACTTC
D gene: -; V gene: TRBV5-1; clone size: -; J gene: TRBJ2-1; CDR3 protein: CASSLEGAGSYNEQFF; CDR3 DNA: TGCGCCAGCAGCTTGGAGGGTGCAGGCTCCTACAATGAGCAGTTCTTC